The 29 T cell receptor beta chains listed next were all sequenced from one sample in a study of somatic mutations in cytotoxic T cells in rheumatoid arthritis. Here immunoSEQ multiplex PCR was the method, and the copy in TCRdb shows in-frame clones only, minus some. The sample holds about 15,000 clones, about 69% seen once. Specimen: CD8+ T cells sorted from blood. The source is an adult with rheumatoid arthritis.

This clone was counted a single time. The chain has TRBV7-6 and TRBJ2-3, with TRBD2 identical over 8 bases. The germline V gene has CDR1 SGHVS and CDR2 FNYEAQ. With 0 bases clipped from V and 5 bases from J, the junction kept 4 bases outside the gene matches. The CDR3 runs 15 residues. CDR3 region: CASSLALGGGDTQYF. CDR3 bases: TGTGCCAGCAGCTTAGCGCTCGGGGGGGGAGATACGCAGTATTTT.

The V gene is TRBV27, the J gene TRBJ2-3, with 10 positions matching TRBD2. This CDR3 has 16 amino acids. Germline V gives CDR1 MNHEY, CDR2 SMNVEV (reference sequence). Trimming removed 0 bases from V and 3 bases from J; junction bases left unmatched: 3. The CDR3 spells CASSLSPSGGTDTQYF. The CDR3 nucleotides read TGTGCCAGCAGTTTATCGCCTAGCGGGGGAACAGATACGCAGTATTTT.

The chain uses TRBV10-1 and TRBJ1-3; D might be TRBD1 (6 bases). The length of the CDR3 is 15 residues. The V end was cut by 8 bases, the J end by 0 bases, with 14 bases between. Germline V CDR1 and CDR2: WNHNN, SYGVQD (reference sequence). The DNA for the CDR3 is TGCGCCAGCCGTTACCGGACAGACTCTGGAAACACCATATATTTT. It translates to CASRYRTDSGNTIYF.

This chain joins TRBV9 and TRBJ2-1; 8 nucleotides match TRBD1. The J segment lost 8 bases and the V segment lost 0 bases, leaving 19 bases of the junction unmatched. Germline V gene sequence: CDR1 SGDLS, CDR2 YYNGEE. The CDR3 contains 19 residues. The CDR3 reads CASSVVVAATGVNRYEQFF. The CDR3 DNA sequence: TGTGCCAGCAGCGTAGTAGTAGCGGCGACAGGGGTGAATAGGTATGAGCAGTTCTTC.

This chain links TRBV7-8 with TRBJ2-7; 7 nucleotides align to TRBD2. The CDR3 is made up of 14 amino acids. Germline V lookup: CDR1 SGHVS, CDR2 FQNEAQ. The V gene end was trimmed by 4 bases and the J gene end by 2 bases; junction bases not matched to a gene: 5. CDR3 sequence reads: CASSSGRGTYEQYF. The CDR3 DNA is TGTGCCAGCAGCTCAGGGAGGGGAACCTACGAGCAGTACTTC.

CDR3 protein: CASSGNYEQYF. For the CDR3, the DNA is TGCGCCAGCAGCGGCAACTACGAGCAGTACTTC. The rearrangement links TRBV4-1 to TRBJ2-7; D uncertain. From germline, CDR1 is MGHRA and CDR2 YSYEKL. V lost 5 bases to trimming and J lost 3 bases, with 5 bases between them. CDR3 length: 11 residues.

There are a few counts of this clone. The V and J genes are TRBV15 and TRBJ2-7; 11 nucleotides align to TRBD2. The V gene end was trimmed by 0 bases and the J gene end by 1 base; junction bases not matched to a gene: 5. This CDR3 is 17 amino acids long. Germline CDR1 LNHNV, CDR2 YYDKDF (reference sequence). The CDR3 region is CATSRDVLAGGSYEQYF. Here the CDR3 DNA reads TGTGCCACCAGCAGAGATGTCCTAGCGGGAGGTTCCTACGAGCAGTACTTC.

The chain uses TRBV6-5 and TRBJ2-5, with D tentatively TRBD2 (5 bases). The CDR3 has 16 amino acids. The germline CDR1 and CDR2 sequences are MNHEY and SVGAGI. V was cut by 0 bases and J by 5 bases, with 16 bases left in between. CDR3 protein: CASSYSRVWSFETQYF. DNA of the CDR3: TGTGCCAGCAGTTACTCGAGGGTTTGGAGTTTTGAGACCCAGTACTTC.

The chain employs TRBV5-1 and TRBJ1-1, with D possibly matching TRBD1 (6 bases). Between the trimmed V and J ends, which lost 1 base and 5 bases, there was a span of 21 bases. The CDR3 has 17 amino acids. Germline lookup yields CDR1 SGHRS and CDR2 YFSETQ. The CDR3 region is CASSLLTGFYGATEAFF. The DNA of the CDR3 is TGCGCCAGCAGCTTGCTAACAGGGTTTTACGGGGCGACTGAAGCTTTCTTT.

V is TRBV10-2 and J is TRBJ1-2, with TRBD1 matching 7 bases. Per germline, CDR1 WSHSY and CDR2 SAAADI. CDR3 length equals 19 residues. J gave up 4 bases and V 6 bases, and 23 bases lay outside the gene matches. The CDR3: CASSLSQGQRWDTSYGYTF. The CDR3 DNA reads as TGCGCCAGCAGCTTGAGTCAGGGACAGAGGTGGGATACTAGCTATGGCTACACCTTC.

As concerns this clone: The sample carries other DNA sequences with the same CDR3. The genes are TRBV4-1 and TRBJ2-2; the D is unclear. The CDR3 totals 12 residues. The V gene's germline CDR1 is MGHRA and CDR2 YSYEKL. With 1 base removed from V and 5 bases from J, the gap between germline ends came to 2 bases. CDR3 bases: TGCGCCAGCAGCCAAGGAACCGGGGAGCTGTTTTTT. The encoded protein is CASSQGTGELFF.

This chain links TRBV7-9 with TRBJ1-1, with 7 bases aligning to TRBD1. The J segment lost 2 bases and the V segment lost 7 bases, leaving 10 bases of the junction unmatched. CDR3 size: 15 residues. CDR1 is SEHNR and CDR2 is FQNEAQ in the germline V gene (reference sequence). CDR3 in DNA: TGTGCCAGCAACCTCCGCGGGACAGTTAACACTGAAGCTTTCTTT. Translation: CASNLRGTVNTEAFF.

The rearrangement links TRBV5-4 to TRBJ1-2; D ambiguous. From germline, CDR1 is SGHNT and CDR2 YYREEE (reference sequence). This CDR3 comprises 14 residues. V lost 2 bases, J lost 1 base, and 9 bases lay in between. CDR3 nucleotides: TGTGCCAGCAGCTTTCCGGGAATTAACTATGGCTACACCTTC. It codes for CASSFPGINYGYTF.

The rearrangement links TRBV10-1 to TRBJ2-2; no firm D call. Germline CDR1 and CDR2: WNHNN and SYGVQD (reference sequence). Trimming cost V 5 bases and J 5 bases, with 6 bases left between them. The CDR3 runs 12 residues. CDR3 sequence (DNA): TGCGCCAGCAGTATGGGAACCGGGGAGCTGTTTTTT. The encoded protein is CASSMGTGELFF.

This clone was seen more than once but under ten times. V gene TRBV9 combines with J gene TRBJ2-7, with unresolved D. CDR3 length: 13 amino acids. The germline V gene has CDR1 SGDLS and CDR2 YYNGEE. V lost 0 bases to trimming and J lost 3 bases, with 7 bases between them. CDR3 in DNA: TGTGCCAGCAGCGTAGGGTTGGGCTACGAGCAGTACTTC. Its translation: CASSVGLGYEQYF. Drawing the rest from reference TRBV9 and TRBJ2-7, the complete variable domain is DSGVTQTPKHLITATGQRVTLRCSPRSGDLSVYWYQQSLDQGLQFLIQYYNGEERAKGNILERFSAQQFPDLHSELNLSSLELGDSALYFCASSVGLGYEQYFGPGTRLTVT.

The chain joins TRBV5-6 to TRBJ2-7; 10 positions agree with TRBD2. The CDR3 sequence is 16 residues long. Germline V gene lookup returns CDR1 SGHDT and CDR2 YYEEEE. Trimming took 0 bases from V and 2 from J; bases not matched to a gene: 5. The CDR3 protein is CASSLGLAGAAYEQYF. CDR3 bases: TGTGCCAGCAGCTTGGGCCTAGCGGGGGCCGCCTACGAGCAGTACTTC.

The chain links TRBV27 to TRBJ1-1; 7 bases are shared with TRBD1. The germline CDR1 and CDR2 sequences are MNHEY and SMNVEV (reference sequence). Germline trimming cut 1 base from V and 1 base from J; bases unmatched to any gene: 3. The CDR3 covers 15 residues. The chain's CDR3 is CASSLLGQRNTEAFF. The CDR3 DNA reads TGTGCCAGCAGTTTATTGGGACAGAGGAACACTGAAGCTTTCTTT.

CDR3 coding DNA: TGCGCCAGCAGCCAAGAAAGGGGACAGTGGCTAATGAAGCAGTTCTTC. Its protein is CASSQERGQWLMKQFF. V and J are TRBV4-1 and TRBJ2-1, with 7 positions matching TRBD1. Trimming took 0 bases from V and 11 from J; bases not matched to a gene: 13. Per the germline V gene, CDR1 is MGHRA and CDR2 is YSYEKL. The CDR3 loop spans 16 amino acids.

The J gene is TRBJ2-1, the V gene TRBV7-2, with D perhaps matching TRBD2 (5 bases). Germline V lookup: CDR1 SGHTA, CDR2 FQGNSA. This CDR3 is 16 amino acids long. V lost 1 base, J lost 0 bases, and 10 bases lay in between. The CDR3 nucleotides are TGTGCCAGCAGCTTAGTGGGTGGGAGCTCCTACAATGAGCAGTTCTTC. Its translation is CASSLVGGSSYNEQFF.

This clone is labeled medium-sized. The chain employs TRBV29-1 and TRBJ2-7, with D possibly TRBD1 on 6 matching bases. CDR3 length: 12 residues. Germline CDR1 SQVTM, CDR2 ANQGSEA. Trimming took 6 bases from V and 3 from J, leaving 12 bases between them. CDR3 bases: TGCAGCGTCGCCGGGACACTCTACGAGCAGTACTTC. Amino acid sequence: CSVAGTLYEQYF.

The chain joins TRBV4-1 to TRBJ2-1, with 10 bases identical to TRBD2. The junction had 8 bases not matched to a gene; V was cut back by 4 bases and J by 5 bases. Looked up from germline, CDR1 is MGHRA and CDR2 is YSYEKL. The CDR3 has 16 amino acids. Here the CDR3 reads CASSPTSGGANNEQFF. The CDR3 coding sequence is TGCGCCAGCAGCCCGACCAGCGGGGGGGCTAACAATGAGCAGTTCTTC.

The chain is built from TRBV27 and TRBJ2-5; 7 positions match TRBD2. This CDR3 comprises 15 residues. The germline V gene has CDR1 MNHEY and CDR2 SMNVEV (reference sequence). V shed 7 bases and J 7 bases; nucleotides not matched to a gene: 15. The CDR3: CASNPIGQTGGTQYF. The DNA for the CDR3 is TGTGCCAGCAATCCCATCGGGCAAACGGGGGGGACCCAGTACTTC.

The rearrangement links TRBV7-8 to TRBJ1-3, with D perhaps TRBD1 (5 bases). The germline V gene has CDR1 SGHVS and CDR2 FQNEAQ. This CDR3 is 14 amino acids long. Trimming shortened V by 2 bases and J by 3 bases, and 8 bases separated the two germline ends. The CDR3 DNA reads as TGTGCCAGCAGCTTACTTACAGGTGGAAACACCATATATTTT. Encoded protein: CASSLLTGGNTIYF.

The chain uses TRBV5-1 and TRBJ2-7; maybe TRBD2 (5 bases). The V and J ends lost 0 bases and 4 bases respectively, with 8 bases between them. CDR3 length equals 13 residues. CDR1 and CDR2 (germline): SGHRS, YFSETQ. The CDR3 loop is CASSLDGLYEQYF. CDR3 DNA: TGCGCCAGCAGCTTGGACGGACTTTACGAGCAGTACTTC. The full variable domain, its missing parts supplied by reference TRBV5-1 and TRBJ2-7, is KAGVTQTPRYLIKTRGQQVTLSCSPISGHRSVSWYQQTPGQGLQFLFEYFSETQRNKGNFPGRFSGRQFSNSRSEMNVSTLELGDSALYLCASSLDGLYEQYFGPGTRLTVT.

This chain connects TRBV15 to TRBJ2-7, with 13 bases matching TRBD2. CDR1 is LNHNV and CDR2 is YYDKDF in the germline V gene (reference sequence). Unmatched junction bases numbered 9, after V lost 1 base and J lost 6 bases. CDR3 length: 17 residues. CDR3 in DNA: TGTGCCACCAGCAGAGGCTGGACTAGCGGGGGCCGGCCCGAGCAGTACTTC. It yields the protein CATSRGWTSGGRPEQYF.

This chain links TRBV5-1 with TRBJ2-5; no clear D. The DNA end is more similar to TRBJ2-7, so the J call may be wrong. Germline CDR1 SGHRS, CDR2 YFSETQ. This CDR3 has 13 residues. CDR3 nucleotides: TGCGCCAGCAGCTCCACACCCTCTTACGAGCAGTACTTC. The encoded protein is CASSSTPSYEQYF.

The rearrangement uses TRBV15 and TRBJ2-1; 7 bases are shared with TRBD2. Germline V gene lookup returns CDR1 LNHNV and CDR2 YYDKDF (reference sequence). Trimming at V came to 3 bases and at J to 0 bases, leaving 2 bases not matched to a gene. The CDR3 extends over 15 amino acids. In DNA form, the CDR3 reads TGTGCCACCAGCAGGCGGGAGAACTCCTACAATGAGCAGTTCTTC. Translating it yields CATSRRENSYNEQFF.

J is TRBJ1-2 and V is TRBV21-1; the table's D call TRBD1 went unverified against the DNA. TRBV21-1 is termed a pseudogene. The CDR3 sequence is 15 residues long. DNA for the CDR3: TGTGCCAGCAGGAAATCAGGGGGGAAAAACTATGGCTACACCTTC. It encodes CASRKSGGKNYGYTF.

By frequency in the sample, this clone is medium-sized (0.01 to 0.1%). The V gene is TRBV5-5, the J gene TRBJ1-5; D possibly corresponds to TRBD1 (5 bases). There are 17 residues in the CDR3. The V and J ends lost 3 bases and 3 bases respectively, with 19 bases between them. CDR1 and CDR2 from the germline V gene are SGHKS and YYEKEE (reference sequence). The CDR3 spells CASSWGTTRSANQPQHF. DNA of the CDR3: TGTGCCAGCAGCTGGGGGACTACAAGGTCGGCCAATCAGCCCCAGCATTTT.